A single sample gave rise to the 25 T cell receptor beta chains below, sequenced in a study of blood T cell repertoires in COVID-19. The assay was immunoSEQ multiplex PCR, and TCRdb's table has in-frame clones only and misses some. The repertoire consists of a few hundred thousand clones, with 90% occurring once and the leading ten covering around 1.3%. The sequencing input was PBMCs or T cells enriched from blood (not recorded which). The receptors shown here come from a young man who had recovered from COVID-19.

The chain recombines TRBV19 with TRBJ2-5, with TRBD2 as a possible D gene (5 bases). Trimming took 4 bases from V and 4 from J, leaving 13 bases between them. The CDR3 extends over 14 amino acids. The germline gives CDR1 LNHDA, CDR2 SQIVND (reference sequence). CDR3 nucleotide sequence: TGTGCCAGTAGTACCGGGCCGGGGAGAGAGACCCAGTACTTC. This gives the protein CASSTGPGRETQYF.

The chain carries TRBV10-2 and TRBJ2-4, with TRBD1 identical over 9 bases. The CDR3 extends over 15 amino acids. Germline values: CDR1 WSHSY, CDR2 SAAADI. The junction had 3 bases not matched to a gene; V was cut back by 5 bases and J by 1 base. For the CDR3, the DNA is TGCGCCAGCAGTCCAGACAGGGGGGCCAAAAACATTCAGTACTTC. This encodes CASSPDRGAKNIQYF.

J is TRBJ2-7 and V is TRBV23-1; TRBD1 aligns across 9 bases. TRBV23-1 is sorted into the ORF group, with uncertain function. J was trimmed by 5 bases and V by 2 bases; bases with no gene match: 7. The CDR3 totals 15 residues. The CDR3 region has the DNA TGCGCCAGCAGTCAACCGGGACAGGGTATAAACGAGCAGTACTTC. Translated, it gives CASSQPGQGINEQYF.

The chain combines TRBV9 with TRBJ1-2, with D uncertain. This CDR3 has 15 residues. CDR1 SGDLS and CDR2 YYNGEE come from the germline V gene. V lost 1 base and J 3 bases, leaving 13 bases between the germline ends. The CDR3 nucleotides are TGTGCCAGCAGCGTATCGGCGGGCGGGGACTATGGCTACACCTTC. Its translation: CASSVSAGGDYGYTF.

This rearrangement joins TRBV6-4 to TRBJ2-2, with 11 bases lining up with TRBD2. J was trimmed by 3 bases and V by 0 bases; bases with no gene match: 0. The CDR3 is 16 residues long. Germline V gene data show CDR1 as MRHNA and CDR2 as SNTAGT. The CDR3 protein is CASSDSLAGDTGELFF. The CDR3 DNA reads as TGTGCCAGCAGTGACTCACTAGCGGGAGACACCGGGGAGCTGTTTTTT.

This clone has more than one count but fewer than ten. The chain recombines TRBV19 with TRBJ1-5; D is unresolved. V was shortened by 6 bases and J by 4 bases, with 10 bases between the two germline ends. Germline CDR1 LNHDA, CDR2 SQIVND (reference sequence). This CDR3 is 13 amino acids long. The CDR3 is CASRAQSNQPQHF. CDR3 sequence (DNA): TGTGCCAGTAGAGCACAGTCAAATCAGCCCCAGCATTTT.

The J gene is TRBJ2-5, the V gene TRBV10-2; no clear D. Trimming left V 5 bases short and J 4 bases short, with 11 bases between. Germline lookup yields CDR1 WSHSY and CDR2 SAAADI. The CDR3 runs 13 residues. The chain's CDR3 is CASSSLTRETQYF. CDR3 coding DNA: TGCGCCAGCAGTTCACTGACACGAGAGACCCAGTACTTC.

The V gene is TRBV28, the J gene TRBJ1-5; D may be TRBD1 (6 bases). This CDR3 is 15 amino acids long. The germline V gene has CDR1 MDHEN and CDR2 SYDVKM. V lost 4 bases, J lost 5 bases, and 15 bases lay in between. The CDR3 DNA sequence: TGTGCCAGCAGTTATACAGGGTTAGAGGATCAGCCCCAGCATTTT. Its translation: CASSYTGLEDQPQHF.

J is TRBJ2-1 and V is TRBV9; 11 nucleotides agree with TRBD2. Per germline, CDR1 SGDLS and CDR2 YYNGEE. The V and J ends lost 2 bases and 6 bases, in that order; junction bases with no gene match: 4. The CDR3 spans 15 residues. The DNA of the CDR3 is TGTGCCAGCAGCGTGGTAGCGGGAGGGCCCAATGAGCAGTTCTTC. This translates into CASSVVAGGPNEQFF.

The chain is built from TRBV5-1 and TRBJ1-6; weak D call: TRBD1 (6 bases). The CDR3 sequence is 16 residues long. The V end was cut by 1 base, the J end by 6 bases, with 14 bases between. Germline V gene sequence: CDR1 SGHRS, CDR2 YFSETQ. In DNA, the CDR3 is TGCGCCAGCAGCTTGACAGTGACAGGAGCTAATTCACCCCTCCACTTT. It yields the protein CASSLTVTGANSPLHF.

This chain connects TRBV19 to TRBJ1-3; no firm D call. The CDR3 contains 13 residues. The germline CDR1 and CDR2 sequences are LNHDA and SQIVND (reference sequence). Trimming stripped 6 bases from V and 2 bases from J, with 8 bases between. The CDR3 nucleotides are TGTGCCAGTAGAGGCAGCGCTGGAAACACCATATATTTT. Translated: CASRGSAGNTIYF. The variable domain in full, with the rest retrieved from reference TRBV19 and TRBJ1-3, is DGGITQSPKYLFRKEGQNVTLSCEQNLNHDAMYWYRQDPGQGLRLIYYSQIVNDFQKGDIAEGYSVSREKKESFPLTVTSAQKNPTAFYLCASRGSAGNTIYFGEGSWLTVV.

The rearrangement joins TRBV5-1 to TRBJ2-5, with a possible D match to TRBD1 (6 bases). The CDR3 is made up of 14 amino acids. Germline lookup yields CDR1 SGHRS and CDR2 YFSETQ. Trimming pared 4 bases from V and 2 bases from J, leaving 12 bases between. Here the CDR3 DNA reads TGCGCCAGCAGCAAGGACAGCCTACAAGAGACCCAGTACTTC. Translation: CASSKDSLQETQYF.

The rearrangement links TRBV5-1 to TRBJ2-3, with D possibly matching TRBD2 (6 bases). Germline V gene data show CDR1 as SGHRS and CDR2 as YFSETQ. The CDR3 has 12 residues. V lost 4 bases and J 6 bases, leaving 9 bases between the germline ends. The CDR3 coding sequence is TGCGCCAGCAGCATAAGCGGGGATACGCAGTATTTT. Amino acids: CASSISGDTQYF.

The chain joins TRBV7-2 to TRBJ2-3; 8 nucleotides match TRBD2. The CDR3 covers 14 residues. Per germline, CDR1 SGHTA and CDR2 FQGNSA. After removal of 3 bases from V and 6 bases from J, the junction contained 5 bases not matched to a gene. The CDR3 bases are TGTGCCAGCAGCTTTAACGGGGGGGTCGATACGCAGTATTTT. Its protein is CASSFNGGVDTQYF.

Here the CDR3 reads CASSLRTGFGLAGSTDTQYF. In DNA form, the CDR3 reads TGTGCCAGCAGTTTAAGGACAGGGTTTGGACTAGCGGGAAGCACAGATACGCAGTATTTT. The gene calls are TRBV28 and TRBJ2-3; TRBD2 agrees at 12 bases. J lost 0 bases, V lost 2 bases, and 12 bases had no gene match. The CDR3 totals 20 residues. Germline V CDR1 and CDR2: MDHEN, SYDVKM.

V usage is TRBV28 and J usage is TRBJ2-7; a weak D match, TRBD1 (7 bases). Germline CDR1 reads MDHEN; CDR2 reads SYDVKM. V lost 2 bases and J lost 1, with 15 bases in between. The CDR3 has 16 residues. The CDR3 here is CASSLTRQGLSYEQYF. Here the CDR3 DNA reads TGTGCCAGCAGTTTAACGAGACAGGGACTTTCCTACGAGCAGTACTTC.

J is TRBJ1-2 and V is TRBV5-4; a weak D match, TRBD1 (6 bases). Germline V CDR1 and CDR2: SGHNT, YYREEE (reference sequence). The V gene lost 4 bases and the J gene lost 6 bases, with 19 bases spanning the gap. CDR3 length: 15 residues. The CDR3 loop is CASSQNRAPINGYTF. CDR3 nucleotide sequence: TGTGCCAGCAGCCAAAACAGGGCCCCTATTAATGGCTACACCTTC.

The chain links TRBV28 to TRBJ2-5, with D perhaps TRBD1 (6 bases). Deletions cut 2 bases from V and 5 bases from J, with 12 bases between. Germline CDR1 is MDHEN and CDR2 is SYDVKM. This CDR3 contains 14 residues. Here the CDR3 DNA reads TGTGCCAGCAGTTTACAAAATGACAGGGAGACCCAGTACTTC. As protein: CASSLQNDRETQYF.

The rearrangement links TRBV6-1 to TRBJ2-3; no clear D gene. The V gene's germline CDR1 is MNHNS and CDR2 SASEGT. CDR3 size: 14 residues. Trimming took 2 bases from V and 0 from J, leaving 6 bases between them. CDR3 in DNA: TGTGCCAGCAGTGAAATTCGGAGCACAGATACGCAGTATTTT. As protein: CASSEIRSTDTQYF.

The genes are TRBV5-4 and TRBJ1-1; D is ambiguous. V was shortened by 1 base and J by 5 bases, with 12 bases between the two germline ends. This CDR3 spans 14 amino acids. From germline, CDR1 is SGHNT and CDR2 YYREEE (reference sequence). CDR3 region: CASSLISTGTEAFF. DNA of the CDR3: TGTGCCAGCAGCTTGATATCGACGGGGACTGAAGCTTTCTTT.

The chain recombines TRBV28 with TRBJ1-5; 12 bases are shared with TRBD1. Germline V gene lookup returns CDR1 MDHEN and CDR2 SYDVKM. The CDR3 has 18 residues. Losses at the gene ends were 6 bases for V and 2 bases for J; bases not matched to a gene: 11. In DNA, the CDR3 is TGTGCCAGCAGATACCGGGACAGGGGGCTTACGGGCAATCAGCCCCAGCATTTT. It codes for CASRYRDRGLTGNQPQHF. Full variable domain (missing parts from reference TRBV28 and TRBJ1-5): DVKVTQSSRYLVKRTGEKVFLECVQDMDHENMFWYRQDPGLGLRLIYFSYDVKMKEKGDIPEGYSVSREKKERFSLILESASTNQTSMYLCASRYRDRGLTGNQPQHFGDGTRLSIL.

The chain carries TRBV3-1 (or the pseudogene TRBV3-2) and TRBJ1-4, with 9 bases fitting TRBD1. The junction had 5 bases not matched to a gene; V was cut back by 3 bases and J by 3 bases. Germline V gene sequence: CDR1 LGHDT, CDR2 YNNKEL (reference sequence). This CDR3 has 16 amino acids. The CDR3 reads CASSHRTGVANEKLFF. DNA for the CDR3: TGTGCCAGCAGCCACCGGACAGGGGTGGCTAATGAAAAACTGTTTTTT.

The chain recombines TRBV6-6 with TRBJ1-2; D remains ambiguous. V was trimmed by 8 bases and J by 4 bases, leaving 20 bases between them. The V gene's germline CDR1 is MNHNY and CDR2 SVGAGI (reference sequence). The CDR3 extends over 15 amino acids. The CDR3 DNA reads TGTGCCAGCGGTTCGCCAGAATACTGGAGCTATGGCTACACCTTC. This codes for CASGSPEYWSYGYTF.

The chain joins TRBV5-8 to TRBJ2-7; the match to TRBD1 covers 7 bases. Germline trimming cut 2 bases from V and 5 bases from J; bases unmatched to any gene: 10. The germline gives CDR1 SGHTS, CDR2 YDEGEE. The CDR3 runs to 15 residues. Written as DNA, the CDR3 is TGTGCCAGCAGCTTTCTTACAGGGGCCACTCACGAGCAGTACTTC. Translating gives CASSFLTGATHEQYF.

The V call is TRBV27, the J call TRBJ2-1; 7 bases are shared with TRBD2. V shed 4 bases and J 6 bases; nucleotides not matched to a gene: 6. This CDR3 is 14 amino acids long. The germline V gene has CDR1 MNHEY and CDR2 SMNVEV (reference sequence). The CDR3 DNA follows: TGTGCCAGCAGTTACCCCGGGACTACCAATGAGCAGTTCTTC. It translates to CASSYPGTTNEQFF.